The present T cell receptor (beta chain) was sequenced within a study of blood T cells in healthy people across ages. Study-wide background: About one barcoded TCR beta cDNA was captured per two T cells.

The germline V gene encodes CDR1 DFQATT and CDR2 SNEGSKA (reference sequence). CDR3 length equals 10 residues. Trimming took 5 bases from V and 6 from J, leaving 6 bases between them. The study drew donors from healthy Caucasian individuals in Russia aged about 6 to 95. A J-beta primer mix and a sample-barcoded 5' primer were used in a second PCR of roughly 6 to 11 cycles. TCRdb fed the 5' RACE reads into MiXCR, producing one record per CDR3 protein. The sample consists of 800,000 to 950,000 distinct CDR3 sequences, around 36% of them appearing once. Input material: blood. The source is a man aged 18-30 years in good health. The chain combines TRBV20-1 with TRBJ2-3; D uncertain. The DNA of the CDR3 is TGCAGTGCTTATAGGGATACGCAGTATTTT. Translation: CSAYRDTQYF.